A single sample gave rise to the 24 T cell receptor beta chains below, sequenced in a study of blood T cell repertoires in COVID-19. The assay was immunoSEQ multiplex PCR, and TCRdb's table has in-frame clones only and misses some. The sample yields about 330,000 clones, roughly 90% seen once. Sequenced material: PBMCs or T cells enriched from blood (not recorded which). These receptors all come from a young woman who had recovered from COVID-19.

The sample holds one count of this clone. The J gene is TRBJ1-5, the V gene TRBV6-2 or TRBV6-3, with 8 bases that match TRBD1. The CDR3 covers 18 residues. Germline lookup yields CDR1 MNHEY and CDR2 SVGEGT. The V segment lost 6 bases and the J segment 7 bases; nucleotides outside the gene matches: 20. CDR3 amino acids: CASSPPSFDRGSRQPQHF. In nucleotides, the CDR3 is TGTGCCAGCAGCCCCCCCTCTTTCGACAGGGGCTCCAGGCAGCCCCAGCATTTT.

The chain has TRBV11-2 and TRBJ2-7, with D possibly being TRBD1 (6 bases). Germline V gives CDR1 SGHAT, CDR2 FQNNGV. Trimming stripped 5 bases from V and 2 bases from J, with 10 bases between. The CDR3 totals 13 residues. The chain's CDR3 is CASSEGVTYEQYF. The CDR3 DNA sequence: TGTGCCAGCAGCGAGGGGGTTACCTACGAGCAGTACTTC.

The chain carries TRBV28 and TRBJ1-2, with D possibly matching TRBD1 (6 bases). Germline CDR1 MDHEN, CDR2 SYDVKM. The length of the CDR3 is 14 residues. The ends were cut back, 10 bases at V and 3 bases at J, with 18 bases in the middle. CDR3 DNA sequence: TGTGCCACCCGTGTCGGGACAATGTACTATGGCTACACCTTC. It encodes CATRVGTMYYGYTF.

The CDR3 loop is CASSSPGGLNTEAFF. CDR3 DNA sequence: TGTGCCAGCAGCTCCCCAGGGGGCCTGAACACTGAAGCTTTCTTT. The J gene is TRBJ1-1, the V gene TRBV11-2; TRBD1 matches 8 bases. This CDR3 is built from 15 residues. Germline V gene sequence: CDR1 SGHAT, CDR2 FQNNGV. V shed 4 bases, J shed 0 bases, and the junction held 4 bases outside the gene matches.

V gene TRBV30 combines with J gene TRBJ2-3; perhaps TRBD2 as D (6 bases). The V and J ends lost 2 bases and 0 bases respectively, with 9 bases between them. There are 14 residues in the CDR3. The germline gives CDR1 GTSNPN, CDR2 SVGIG (reference sequence). The CDR3 is CAWSSGPSTDTQYF. CDR3 DNA: TGTGCCTGGAGTAGCGGGCCTAGCACAGATACGCAGTATTTT.

This sequence joins TRBV7-3 and TRBJ2-1; no clear D. This CDR3 contains 15 residues. Per germline, CDR1 SGHTA and CDR2 FQGTGA. Trimming left V 5 bases short and J 3 bases short, with 14 bases between. The CDR3 nucleotides read TGTGCCAGCAGCCGTGAGGCCCAAGGCTACAATGAGCAGTTCTTC. This codes for CASSREAQGYNEQFF.

The rearrangement uses TRBV6-5 and TRBJ1-5, with D hard to call. CDR3 size: 13 residues. The germline V gene encodes CDR1 MNHEY and CDR2 SVGAGI. V lost 6 bases and J lost 4, with 10 bases in between. The DNA for the CDR3 is TGTGCCAGCAGGAACAGCCTAAATCAGCCCCAGCATTTT. Protein product: CASRNSLNQPQHF.

The chain joins TRBV6-5 to TRBJ1-1; D might be TRBD1 (5 bases). CDR1 and CDR2 from the germline V gene are MNHEY and SVGAGI. There are 15 residues in the CDR3. V dropped 0 bases and J dropped 3 bases, with 11 bases sitting between them. CDR3 amino acids: CASSYSAGRYTEAFF. CDR3 DNA: TGTGCCAGCAGTTACTCGGCAGGGAGGTACACTGAAGCTTTCTTT.

The chain recombines TRBV9 with TRBJ2-7; 8 nucleotides match TRBD2. J gave up 6 bases and V 4 bases, and 9 bases lay outside the gene matches. The CDR3 totals 14 residues. The germline CDR1 and CDR2 sequences are SGDLS and YYNGEE. The CDR3 region is CASSSPGLEGEQYF. The CDR3 nucleotides read TGTGCCAGCAGCTCCCCGGGACTAGAAGGCGAGCAGTACTTC.

V is TRBV28 and J is TRBJ1-6; D remains ambiguous. In germline, CDR1 is MDHEN, CDR2 SYDVKM. The CDR3 is made up of 16 amino acids. V lost 3 bases to trimming and J lost 6 bases, with 15 bases between them. The CDR3 nucleotides read TGTGCCAGCAGTTTGCGTTCAAGTTATGGTAATTCACCCCTCCACTTT. Its translation: CASSLRSSYGNSPLHF.

The chain recombines TRBV2 with TRBJ2-7, with TRBD1 matching 9 bases. Trimming took 7 bases from V and 7 from J; bases not matched to a gene: 8. Germline-derived CDR1 and CDR2 are SNHLY and FYNNEI. This CDR3 spans 13 amino acids. The CDR3 spells CASTGQGSGEQYF. The CDR3 DNA reads as TGTGCCAGCACCGGACAGGGGTCGGGGGAGCAGTACTTC.

This chain connects TRBV5-1 to TRBJ2-5; 11 positions agree with TRBD1. Losses at the gene ends were 3 bases for V and 5 bases for J; bases not matched to a gene: 9. The CDR3 has 16 amino acids. The V gene's germline CDR1 is SGHRS and CDR2 YFSETQ. The CDR3 sequence: CASSSSPGTGGETQYF. For the CDR3, the DNA is TGCGCCAGCAGCTCTTCACCCGGGACAGGGGGGGAGACCCAGTACTTC.

This sequence joins TRBV12-3 or TRBV12-4 and TRBJ2-5; TRBD2 might be the D (5 bases). V was trimmed by 7 bases and J by 4 bases, leaving 10 bases between them. The CDR3 spans 12 residues. The CDR3: CASTPGGETQYF. The CDR3 DNA reads TGTGCCAGCACCCCAGGAGGAGAGACCCAGTACTTC.

The V gene is TRBV5-1, the J gene TRBJ2-1; TRBD1 matches 9 bases. Trimming removed 3 bases from V and 6 bases from J; junction bases left unmatched: 4. The CDR3 has 14 amino acids. Germline V gene data show CDR1 as SGHRS and CDR2 as YFSETQ. CDR3 in amino acids: CASSSGQGSNEQFF. The CDR3 DNA reads TGCGCCAGCAGCTCTGGACAGGGGAGCAATGAGCAGTTCTTC.

This chain joins TRBV5-5 and TRBJ2-7; TRBD2 aligns across 11 bases. V trimming: 0 bases; J trimming: 7 bases; junction bases outside the gene matches: 9. CDR1 SGHKS and CDR2 YYEKEE come from the germline V gene (reference sequence). This CDR3 has 16 amino acids. CDR3 protein: CASSLGVLAGVGEQYF. CDR3 coding DNA: TGTGCCAGCAGCTTGGGTGTACTAGCGGGAGTGGGAGAGCAGTACTTC.

This chain uses TRBV29-1 with TRBJ2-3, with no clear D. Per germline, CDR1 SQVTM and CDR2 ANQGSEA. The CDR3 sequence is 11 residues long. In DNA, the CDR3 is TGCAGTTCTTCTCGCACAGATACGCAGTATTTT. Amino acid sequence: CSSSRTDTQYF.

This clone appeared a single time. This chain links TRBV2 with TRBJ1-2; the D is unclear. Per the germline V gene, CDR1 is SNHLY and CDR2 is FYNNEI. V lost 6 bases and J 4 bases, leaving 15 bases between the germline ends. This CDR3 comprises 14 residues. CDR3 amino acids: CASRHLEAAYGYTF. In nucleotides, the CDR3 is TGTGCCAGCAGACACCTGGAGGCAGCCTATGGCTACACCTTC.

V usage is TRBV18 and J usage is TRBJ2-5; D remains unclear. The CDR3 contains 11 residues. V was clipped by 4 bases and J by 7 bases, with 7 bases between them. CDR1 KGHSH and CDR2 LQKENI come from the germline V gene. This chain's CDR3 is CASSLDSTQYF. For the CDR3, the DNA is TGTGCCAGCTCACTCGACTCGACCCAGTACTTC.

This chain uses TRBV29-1 with TRBJ2-4; TRBD1 is a possible D gene (6 bases). The CDR3 loop spans 14 amino acids. Germline V CDR1 and CDR2: SQVTM, ANQGSEA. V gave up 6 bases and J gave up 1 base, with 13 bases separating them. CDR3 residues: CSVTGRLAKNIQYF. In DNA form, the CDR3 reads TGCAGCGTCACAGGGCGTCTGGCCAAAAACATTCAGTACTTC. Full variable domain (rest looked up from reference TRBV29-1 and TRBJ2-4): SAVISQKPSRDICQRGTSLTIQCQVDSQVTMMFWYRQQPGQSLTLIATANQGSEATYESGFVIDKFPISRPNLTFSTLTVSNMSPEDSSIYLCSVTGRLAKNIQYFGAGTRLSVL.

This chain uses TRBV9 with TRBJ1-1; D may be TRBD1 (5 bases). The germline V gene has CDR1 SGDLS and CDR2 YYNGEE. V was cut by 7 bases and J by 1 base, with 11 bases left in between. The CDR3 is made up of 13 amino acids. The CDR3 bases are TGTGCCAGCGAAATACAGGAGAACACTGAAGCTTTCTTT. Translation gives CASEIQENTEAFF.

The chain carries TRBV25-1 and TRBJ2-7; D remains unclear. V shed 5 bases and J shed 2 bases, with 10 bases lying between them. Germline V lookup: CDR1 MGHDK, CDR2 SYGVNS. CDR3 length: 13 residues. CDR3 loop: CASSYTVPYEQYF. CDR3 bases: TGTGCCAGCAGTTACACAGTCCCCTACGAGCAGTACTTC.

The chain uses TRBV9 and TRBJ2-3; 9 bases agree with TRBD2. The CDR3 contains 17 residues. V trimming: 2 bases; J trimming: 0 bases; junction bases outside the gene matches: 7. Germline values: CDR1 SGDLS, CDR2 YYNGEE. The CDR3 reads CASSVGVGLASTDTQYF. As DNA, the CDR3 is TGTGCCAGCAGCGTGGGGGTAGGACTAGCGAGCACAGATACGCAGTATTTT.

This clone came up once. The chain couples TRBV19 to TRBJ2-1, with TRBD2 as a possible D gene (6 bases). The germline V and J ends were trimmed by 5 bases and 5 bases, with 19 bases remaining between them. This CDR3 contains 16 residues. Germline CDR1 is LNHDA and CDR2 is SQIVND (reference sequence). DNA for the CDR3: TGTGCCAGTAGTTCGGTGTGGGGGACTGGGGACAATGAGCAGTTCTTC. This sequence encodes CASSSVWGTGDNEQFF.

The genes are TRBV7-8 and TRBJ2-7; the D gene is possibly TRBD2 (5 bases). This CDR3 comprises 14 residues. V lost 5 bases and J 0 bases, leaving 11 bases between the germline ends. CDR1 and CDR2 from the germline V gene are SGHVS and FQNEAQ. The CDR3 sequence is CASSPGGNSYEQYF. In DNA form, the CDR3 reads TGTGCCAGCAGCCCAGGAGGTAACTCCTACGAGCAGTACTTC.